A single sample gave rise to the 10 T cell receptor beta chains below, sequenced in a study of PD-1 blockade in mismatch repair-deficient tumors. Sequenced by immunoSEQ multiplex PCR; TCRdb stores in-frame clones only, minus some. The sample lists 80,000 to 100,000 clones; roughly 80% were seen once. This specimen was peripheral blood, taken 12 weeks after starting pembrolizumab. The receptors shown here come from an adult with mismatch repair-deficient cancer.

CDR3 sequence (DNA): TGTGCCAGCAGTGGAACACAGGGCTCGGACACTGAAGCTTTCTTT. It codes for CASSGTQGSDTEAFF. The chain has TRBV25-1 and TRBJ1-1; the D gene is possibly TRBD1 (6 bases). Germline assignment: CDR1 MGHDK and CDR2 SYGVNS. Trimming shortened V by 4 bases and J by 3 bases, and 15 bases separated the two germline ends. CDR3 size: 15 residues. The full variable domain, rest sourced from reference TRBV25-1 and TRBJ1-1, is EADIYQTPRYLVIGTGKKITLECSQTMGHDKMYWYQQDPGMELHLIHYSYGVNSTEKGDLSSESTVSRIRTEHFPLTLESARPSHTSQYLCASSGTQGSDTEAFFGQGTRLTVV.

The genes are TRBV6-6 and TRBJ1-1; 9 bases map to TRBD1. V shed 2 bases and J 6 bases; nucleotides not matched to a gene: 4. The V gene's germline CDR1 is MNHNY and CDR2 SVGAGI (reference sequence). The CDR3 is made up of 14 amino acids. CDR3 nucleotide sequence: TGTGCCAGCAGTTACGGGACAGGGCTTGCTGAAGCTTTCTTT. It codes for CASSYGTGLAEAFF.

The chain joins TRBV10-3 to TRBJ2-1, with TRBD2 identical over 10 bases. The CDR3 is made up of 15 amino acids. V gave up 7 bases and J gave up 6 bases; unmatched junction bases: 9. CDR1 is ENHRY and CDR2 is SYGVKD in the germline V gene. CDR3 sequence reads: CAIKAGTSGTNEQFF. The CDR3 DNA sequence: TGTGCCATCAAGGCCGGAACTAGCGGGACCAATGAGCAGTTCTTC.

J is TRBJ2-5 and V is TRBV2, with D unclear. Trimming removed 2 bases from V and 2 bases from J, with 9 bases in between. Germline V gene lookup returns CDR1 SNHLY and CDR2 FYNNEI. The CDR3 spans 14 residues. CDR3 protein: CASSERSEQETQYF. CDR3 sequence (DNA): TGTGCCAGCAGTGAAAGGTCGGAACAAGAGACCCAGTACTTC.

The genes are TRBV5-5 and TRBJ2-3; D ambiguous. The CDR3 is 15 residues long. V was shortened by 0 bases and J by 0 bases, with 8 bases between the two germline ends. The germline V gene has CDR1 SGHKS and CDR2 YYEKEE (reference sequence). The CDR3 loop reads CASSLGGPSTDTQYF. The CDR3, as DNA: TGTGCCAGCAGCTTGGGCGGACCAAGCACAGATACGCAGTATTTT.

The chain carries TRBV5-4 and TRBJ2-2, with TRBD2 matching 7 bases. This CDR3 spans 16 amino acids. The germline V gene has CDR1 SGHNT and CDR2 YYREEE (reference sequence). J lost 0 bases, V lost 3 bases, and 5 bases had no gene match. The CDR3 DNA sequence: TGTGCCAGCAGCTCGGGAGGCGGCTCGAACACCGGGGAGCTGTTTTTT. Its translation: CASSSGGGSNTGELFF.

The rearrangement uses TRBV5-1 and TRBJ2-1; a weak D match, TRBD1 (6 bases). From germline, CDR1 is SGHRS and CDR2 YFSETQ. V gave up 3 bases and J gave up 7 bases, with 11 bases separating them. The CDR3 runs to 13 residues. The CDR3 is CASSSLGGNEQFF. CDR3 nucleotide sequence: TGCGCCAGCAGCTCCCTAGGGGGTAATGAGCAGTTCTTC.

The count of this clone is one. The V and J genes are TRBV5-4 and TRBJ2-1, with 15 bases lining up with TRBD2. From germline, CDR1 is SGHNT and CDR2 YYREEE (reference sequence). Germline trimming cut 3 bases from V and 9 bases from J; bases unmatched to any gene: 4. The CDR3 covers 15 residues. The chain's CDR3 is CASSSGLAGGGEQFF. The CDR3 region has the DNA TGTGCCAGCAGCTCCGGACTAGCGGGGGGGGGTGAGCAGTTCTTC.

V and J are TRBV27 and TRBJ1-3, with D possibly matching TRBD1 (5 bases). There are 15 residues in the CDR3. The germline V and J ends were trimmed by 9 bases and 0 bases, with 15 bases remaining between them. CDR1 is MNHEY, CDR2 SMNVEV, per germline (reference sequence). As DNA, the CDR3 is TGTGCCAGTTCACAGGCTGGAAGCTCTGGAAACACCATATATTTT. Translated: CASSQAGSSGNTIYF.

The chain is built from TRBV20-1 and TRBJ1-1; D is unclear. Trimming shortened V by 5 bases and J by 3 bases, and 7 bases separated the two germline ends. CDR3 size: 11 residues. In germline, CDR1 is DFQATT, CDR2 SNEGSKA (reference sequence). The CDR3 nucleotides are TGCAGTGCTGAGAGGGACACTGAAGCTTTCTTT. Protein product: CSAERDTEAFF.